This T cell receptor beta chain was recovered during a study of metastatic and nonmetastatic thyroid tumors. Across the whole study: A comparison of repertoires was made across blood and tumor or nodule tissue from malignant and benign thyroid patients.

In the study's own analysis: CDR3 differences across clinicopathological groups were used to build a distant-metastasis classifier for papillary thyroid cancer. TCRdb reprocessed the PCR reads using MiXCR. These V and J calls derive from TCRdb rather than the authors' analysis. The table lists around 16,000 clones, less than 20% of them singletons, with roughly 17% in the top ten. There are many counts of this clone. The antigen is not known. The study, taken as a whole, reports: TCR beta diversity was reportedly significantly higher in malignant thyroid tumors than benign nodules, in blood and tumor.

Among the patients, none had received any treatment before thyroid surgery. Looked up from germline, CDR1 is SGHDN and CDR2 is FVKESK. Trimming pared 0 bases from V and 3 bases from J, leaving 9 bases between. The CDR3 is made up of 16 amino acids. The clonotype originates from a female donor with papillary thyroid cancer or a benign thyroid nodule (not recorded which). Some clones in this sample may be carry-over from other donors' samples. The material sequenced was blood. The V and J genes are TRBV14 and TRBJ1-6; D gene unclear. The DNA for the CDR3 is TGTGCCAGCAGCCAAGATTCCGATTTCTATAATTCACCCCTCCACTTT. This encodes CASSQDSDFYNSPLHF.